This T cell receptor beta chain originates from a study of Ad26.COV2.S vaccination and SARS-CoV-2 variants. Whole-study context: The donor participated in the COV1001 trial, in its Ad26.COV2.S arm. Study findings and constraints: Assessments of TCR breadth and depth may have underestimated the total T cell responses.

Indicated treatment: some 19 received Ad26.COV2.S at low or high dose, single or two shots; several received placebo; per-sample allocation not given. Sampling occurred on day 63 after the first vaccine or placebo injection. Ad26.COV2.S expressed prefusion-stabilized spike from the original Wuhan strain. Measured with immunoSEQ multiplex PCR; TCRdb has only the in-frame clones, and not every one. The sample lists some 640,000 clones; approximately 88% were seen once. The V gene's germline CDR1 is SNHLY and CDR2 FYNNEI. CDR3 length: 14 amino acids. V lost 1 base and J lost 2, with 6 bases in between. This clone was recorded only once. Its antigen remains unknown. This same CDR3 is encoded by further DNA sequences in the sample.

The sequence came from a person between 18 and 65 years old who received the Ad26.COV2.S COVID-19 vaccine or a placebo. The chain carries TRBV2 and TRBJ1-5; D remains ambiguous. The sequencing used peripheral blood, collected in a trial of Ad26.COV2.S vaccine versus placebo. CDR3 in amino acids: CASSEGGGNQPQHF. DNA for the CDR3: TGTGCCAGCAGTGAAGGGGGAGGCAATCAGCCCCAGCATTTT. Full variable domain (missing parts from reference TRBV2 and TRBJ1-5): EPEVTQTPSHQVTQMGQEVILRCVPISNHLYFYWYRQILGQKVEFLVSFYNNEISEKSEIFDDQFSVERPDGSNFTLKIRSTKLEDSAMYFCASSEGGGNQPQHFGDGTRLSIL.